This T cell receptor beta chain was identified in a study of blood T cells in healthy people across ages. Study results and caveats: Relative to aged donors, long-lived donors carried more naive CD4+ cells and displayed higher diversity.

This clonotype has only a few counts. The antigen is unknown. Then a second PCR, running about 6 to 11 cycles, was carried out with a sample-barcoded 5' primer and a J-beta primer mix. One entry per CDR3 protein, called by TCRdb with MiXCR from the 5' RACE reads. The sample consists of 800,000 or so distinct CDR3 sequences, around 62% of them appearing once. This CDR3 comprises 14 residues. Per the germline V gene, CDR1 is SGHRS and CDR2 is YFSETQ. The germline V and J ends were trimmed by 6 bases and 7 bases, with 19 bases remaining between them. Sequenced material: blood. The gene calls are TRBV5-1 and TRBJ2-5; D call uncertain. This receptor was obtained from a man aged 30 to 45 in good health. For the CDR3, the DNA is TGCGCCAGCACCTCCACACCCTTGGCCGGGACCCAGTACTTC. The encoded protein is CASTSTPLAGTQYF.